This TCR beta chain is drawn from a study of regulatory T cells in long-lasting Graves disease. General observations from the study: Fewer public clonotypes were shared by new patients (about 940) than by persistent patients (about 2,800).

Time point given: newly diagnosed GD, antithyroid drugs for less than 3 months. Making the TCR library involved RNA that had been extracted from PBMCs. Through Arm-PCR of CDR3 regions and iRepertoire HTBI primers, TCR beta libraries were built. From the multiplex PCR reads, TCRdb called clonotypes with MiXCR, one entry per CDR3 protein. Of 440,000 or so distinct CDR3 sequences listed, about a sixth are singletons. Worth noting for this clonotype: Its matching antigen is unknown. A clone one base away is much larger, so this may be a read error.

CDR1 is SNHLY and CDR2 is FYNNEI in the germline V gene. The CDR3 extends over 15 amino acids. The sample was also linked to a second study, of T cells in Graves' hyperthyroidism and ophthalmopathy. That study adds: Prediction of ophthalmopathy progression came a median around 6 months pre-onset.

The TCR comes from a woman aged 25 to 39 with Graves disease. The specimen comprised peripheral blood mononuclear cells (PBMCs), sampled at new diagnosis, from a patient treated with antithyroid drugs. The chain has TRBV2 and TRBJ2-7; 8 positions agree with TRBD1. In DNA, the CDR3 is TGTGTCAGCAGTGAGAGCTCGGGACAGGTATACGAGCAGTACTTC. Its translation is CVSSESSGQVYEQYF.